A single sample is the source of the 7 T cell receptor beta chains below, sequenced in a study of blood T cell repertoires in COVID-19. The protocol was immunoSEQ multiplex PCR, while the TCRdb copy is restricted to in-frame clones and leaves out a portion. In the table there are roughly 290,000 clones, 80% to 90% of which are singletons. Sequenced input: PBMCs or T cells enriched from blood (not recorded which). These receptors were taken from a man aged 25 to 45 who had recovered from COVID-19.

The chain combines TRBV7-8 with TRBJ1-2; 7 bases are a match to TRBD1. This CDR3 contains 15 residues. Germline V CDR1 and CDR2: SGHVS, FQNEAQ. J gave up 5 bases and V 0 bases, and 6 bases lay outside the gene matches. CDR3 residues: CASSLALAGGYGYTF. The CDR3 DNA sequence: TGTGCCAGCAGCTTAGCGCTGGCAGGGGGGTATGGCTACACCTTC.

This clone was detected only once. The CDR3 protein is CAWSRGGYGYTF. In DNA form, the CDR3 reads TGTGCCTGGAGTAGGGGGGGCTATGGCTACACCTTC. This rearrangement joins TRBV30 to TRBJ1-2; a weak D match, TRBD1 (6 bases). Germline loops: CDR1 GTSNPN, CDR2 SVGIG (reference sequence). There are 12 residues in the CDR3. Trimming left V 2 bases short and J 4 bases short, with 8 bases between.

This chain uses TRBV6-6 with TRBJ2-2; D is undetermined. Germline-derived CDR1 and CDR2 are MNHNY and SVGAGI (reference sequence). The CDR3 is 11 amino acids. V was shortened by 6 bases and J by 5 bases, with 4 bases between the two germline ends. The CDR3 is CASSSTGELFF. In DNA form, the CDR3 reads TGTGCCAGCAGCAGTACCGGGGAGCTGTTTTTT.

The rearrangement links TRBV2 to TRBJ1-2; D ambiguous. Germline CDR1 and CDR2: SNHLY and FYNNEI. This CDR3 is built from 14 residues. V lost 1 base to trimming and J lost 4 bases, with 10 bases between them. CDR3: CASSEESTVYGYTF. DNA for the CDR3: TGTGCCAGCAGTGAAGAGAGCACAGTCTATGGCTACACCTTC.

The J gene is TRBJ2-2, the V gene TRBV4-1; 7 bases fit TRBD1. V lost 5 bases and J lost 1; bases outside the gene matches: 4. Germline CDR1 reads MGHRA; CDR2 reads YSYEKL. This CDR3 is built from 15 residues. The CDR3 bases are TGCGCCAGCAGCTCCCACAGGGGGAACACCGGGGAGCTGTTTTTT. This codes for CASSSHRGNTGELFF.

This chain links TRBV5-5 with TRBJ1-6; D is perhaps TRBD1 (5 bases). V was cut by 4 bases and J by 2 bases, with 10 bases left in between. The V gene's germline CDR1 is SGHKS and CDR2 YYEKEE (reference sequence). The CDR3 loop spans 15 amino acids. The CDR3 spells CASSPRVTYNSPLHF. DNA for the CDR3: TGTGCCAGCAGCCCCAGGGTAACCTATAATTCACCCCTCCACTTT.

This chain links TRBV29-1 with TRBJ1-1; 10 bases fit TRBD1. Germline assignment: CDR1 SQVTM and CDR2 ANQGSEA. The CDR3 contains 13 residues. The V and J ends lost 7 bases and 11 bases, in that order; junction bases with no gene match: 13. The CDR3 loop reads CSGTGQGLGGAFF. The CDR3 DNA is TGCAGCGGGACGGGACAGGGGCTGGGTGGCGCTTTCTTT.